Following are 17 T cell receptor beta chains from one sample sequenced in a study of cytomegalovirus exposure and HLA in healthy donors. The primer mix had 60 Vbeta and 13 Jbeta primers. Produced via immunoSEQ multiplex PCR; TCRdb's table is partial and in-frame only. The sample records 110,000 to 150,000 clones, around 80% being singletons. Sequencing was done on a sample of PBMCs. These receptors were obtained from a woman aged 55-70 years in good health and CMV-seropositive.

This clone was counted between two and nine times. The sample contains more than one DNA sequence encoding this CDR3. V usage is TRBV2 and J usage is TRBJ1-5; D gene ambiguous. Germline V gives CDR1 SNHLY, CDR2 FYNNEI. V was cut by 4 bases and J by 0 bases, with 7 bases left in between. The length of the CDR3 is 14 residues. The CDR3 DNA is TGTGCCAGCAGTGCAGGTAATAGCAATCAGCCCCAGCATTTT. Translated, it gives CASSAGNSNQPQHF.

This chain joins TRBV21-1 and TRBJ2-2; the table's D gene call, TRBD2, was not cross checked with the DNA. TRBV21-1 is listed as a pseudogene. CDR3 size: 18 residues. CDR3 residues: CASSKEGETSGNTGELFF. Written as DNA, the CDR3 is TGTGCCAGCAGCAAAGAAGGGGAGACTAGCGGGAACACCGGGGAGCTGTTTTTT.

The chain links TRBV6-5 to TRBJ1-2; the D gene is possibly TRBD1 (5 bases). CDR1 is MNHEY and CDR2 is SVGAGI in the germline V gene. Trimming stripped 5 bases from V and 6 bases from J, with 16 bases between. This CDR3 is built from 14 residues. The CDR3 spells CASSRGEGINGYTF. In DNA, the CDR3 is TGTGCCAGCAGTCGAGGGGAGGGGATTAATGGCTACACCTTC.

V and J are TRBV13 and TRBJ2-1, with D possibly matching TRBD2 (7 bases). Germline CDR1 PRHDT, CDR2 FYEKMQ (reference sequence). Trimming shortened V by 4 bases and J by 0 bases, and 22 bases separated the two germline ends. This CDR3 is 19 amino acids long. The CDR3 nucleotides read TGTGCCAGCAGCTGGGGACTGCTAGGGGGGGTTAGCTCCTACAATGAGCAGTTCTTC. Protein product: CASSWGLLGGVSSYNEQFF.

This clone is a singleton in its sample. The CDR3 DNA reads as TGTGCCAGCAGCTCCGAGAGCCTCACAGATACGCAGTATTTT. Translating gives CASSSESLTDTQYF. The genes are TRBV7-9 and TRBJ2-3; D is uncertain. Germline loops: CDR1 SEHNR, CDR2 FQNEAQ (reference sequence). V lost 4 bases and J lost 2, with 10 bases in between. This CDR3 is built from 14 residues. Filled out from reference TRBV7-9 and TRBJ2-3, the complete variable domain reads DTGVSQNPRHKITKRGQNVTFRCDPISEHNRLYWYRQTLGQGPEFLTYFQNEAQLEKSRLLSDRFSAERPKGSFSTLEIQRTEQGDSAMYLCASSSESLTDTQYFGPGTRLTVL.

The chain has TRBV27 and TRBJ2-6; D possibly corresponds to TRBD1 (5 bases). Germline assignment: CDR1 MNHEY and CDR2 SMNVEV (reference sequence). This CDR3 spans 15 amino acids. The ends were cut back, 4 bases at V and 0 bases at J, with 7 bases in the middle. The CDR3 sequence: CASSSGPSGANVLTF. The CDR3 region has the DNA TGTGCCAGCAGTTCAGGGCCCTCTGGGGCCAACGTCCTGACTTTC. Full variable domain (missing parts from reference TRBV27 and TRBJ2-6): EAQVTQNPRYLITVTGKKLTVTCSQNMNHEYMSWYRQDPGLGLRQIYYSMNVEVTDKGDVPEGYKVSRKEKRNFPLILESPSPNQTSLYFCASSSGPSGANVLTFGAGSRLTVL.

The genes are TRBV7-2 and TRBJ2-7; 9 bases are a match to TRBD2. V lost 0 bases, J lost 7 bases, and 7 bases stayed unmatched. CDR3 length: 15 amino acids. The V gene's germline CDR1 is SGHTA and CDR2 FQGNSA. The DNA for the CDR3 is TGTGCCAGCAGCTTAGCTCTTAGCGGGAGTCTAGAGCAGTACTTC. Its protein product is CASSLALSGSLEQYF.

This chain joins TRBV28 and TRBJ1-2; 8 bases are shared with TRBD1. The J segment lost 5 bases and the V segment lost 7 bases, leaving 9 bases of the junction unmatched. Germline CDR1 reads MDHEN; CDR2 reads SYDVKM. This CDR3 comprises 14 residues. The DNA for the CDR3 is TGTGCCAGCAATTCCGGGGACAGGTTATATGGCTACACCTTC. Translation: CASNSGDRLYGYTF.

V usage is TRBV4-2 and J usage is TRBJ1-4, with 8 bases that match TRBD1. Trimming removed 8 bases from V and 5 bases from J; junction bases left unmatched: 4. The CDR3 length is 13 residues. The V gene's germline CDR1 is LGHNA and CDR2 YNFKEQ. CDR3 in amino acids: CASRDRNNEKLFF. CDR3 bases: TGTGCCAGCCGGGACAGGAACAATGAAAAACTGTTTTTT.

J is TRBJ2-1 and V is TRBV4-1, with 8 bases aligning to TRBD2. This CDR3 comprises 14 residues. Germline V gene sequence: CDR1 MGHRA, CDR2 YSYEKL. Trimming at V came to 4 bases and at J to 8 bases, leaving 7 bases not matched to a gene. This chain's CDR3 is CASSPGTSWDEQFF. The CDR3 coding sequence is TGCGCCAGCAGCCCTGGGACTAGTTGGGATGAGCAGTTCTTC.

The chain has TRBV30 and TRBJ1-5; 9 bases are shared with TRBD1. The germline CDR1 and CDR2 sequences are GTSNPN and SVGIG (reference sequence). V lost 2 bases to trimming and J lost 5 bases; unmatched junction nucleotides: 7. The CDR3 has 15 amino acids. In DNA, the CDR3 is TGTGCCTGGAGTTACCGGGACAGGGTGGATCAGCCCCAGCATTTT. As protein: CAWSYRDRVDQPQHF.

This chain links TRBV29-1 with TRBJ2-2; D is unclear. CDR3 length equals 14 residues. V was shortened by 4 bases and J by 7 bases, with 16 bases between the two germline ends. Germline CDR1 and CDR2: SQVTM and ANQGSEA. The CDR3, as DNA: TGCAGCGTTGCCTCTAAAAATTTATTCGGGGAGCTGTTTTTT. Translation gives CSVASKNLFGELFF.

CDR3 DNA: TGTGCCAGCAGTTTGTTTCTAGCGGGTACAGATACGCAGTATTTT. Translation gives CASSLFLAGTDTQYF. The chain is built from TRBV27 and TRBJ2-3; TRBD2 matches 8 bases. Trimming removed 3 bases from V and 3 bases from J; junction bases left unmatched: 5. The germline CDR1 and CDR2 sequences are MNHEY and SMNVEV (reference sequence). The CDR3 contains 15 residues.

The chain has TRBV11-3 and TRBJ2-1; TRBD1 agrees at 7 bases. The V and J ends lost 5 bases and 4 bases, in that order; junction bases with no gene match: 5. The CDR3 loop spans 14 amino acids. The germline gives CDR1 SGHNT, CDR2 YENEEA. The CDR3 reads CASSPSGQYNEQFF. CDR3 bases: TGTGCCAGCAGCCCTTCGGGACAGTACAATGAGCAGTTCTTC.

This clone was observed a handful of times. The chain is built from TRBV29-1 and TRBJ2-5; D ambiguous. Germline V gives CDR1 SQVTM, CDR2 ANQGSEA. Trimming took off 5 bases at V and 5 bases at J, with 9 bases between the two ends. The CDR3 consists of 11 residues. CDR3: CSVRSVETQYF. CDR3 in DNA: TGCAGCGTTCGATCAGTGGAGACCCAGTACTTC.

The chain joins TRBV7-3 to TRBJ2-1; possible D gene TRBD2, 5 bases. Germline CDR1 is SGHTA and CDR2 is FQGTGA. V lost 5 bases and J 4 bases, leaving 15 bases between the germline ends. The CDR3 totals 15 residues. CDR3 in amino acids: CASSPWASPYNEQFF. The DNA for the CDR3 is TGTGCCAGCAGCCCGTGGGCTAGCCCATACAATGAGCAGTTCTTC.

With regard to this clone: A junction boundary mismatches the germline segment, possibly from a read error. The CDR3 DNA reads TGTGCCAGCAGCTTCTCAAGGCGGGAGCCGTTCTTC. It encodes CASSFSRREPFF. The chain employs TRBV7-9 and TRBJ2-1; 7 nucleotides agree with TRBD2. The CDR3 is 12 amino acids. From germline, CDR1 is SEHNR and CDR2 FQNEAQ (reference sequence).